Described below is a single T cell receptor (beta chain) sequence and its context. This sample was taken from a study of graft-versus-host responses after intestinal transplantation. Study context: Transplant recipients had multivisceral, liver-intestinal, or isolated intestinal grafts.

CDR1 is SEHNR, CDR2 FQNEAQ, per germline (reference sequence). The CDR3 extends over 15 amino acids. V was pared by 4 bases and J by 4 bases, with 13 bases between. The repertoire was sequenced with immunoSEQ multiplex PCR; TCRdb's copy has only in-frame clones and lacks some. The data show some 39,000 clones, roughly nine tenths seen once. The material was PBMCs, obtained around 280 days after transplant. This receptor was taken from a human patient who received an intestinal transplant, so some T cells may come from the graft donor. The chain is built from TRBV7-9 and TRBJ1-4; tentative D call: TRBD1 (6 bases). The CDR3 nucleotides read TGTGCCAGCAGCTACCAGGGGAAGGGTAATGAAAAACTGTTTTTT. This encodes CASSYQGKGNEKLFF.